The clone carrying this TCR beta chain showed up just a few times. Its target is unknown. The data belong to a study of T-cell reconstitution after alpha-beta-depleted transplantation in children. Study-wide results and limits: The origin of alpha-beta T cells about two months after transplant was reportedly several hundred expanded graft clones. The main origin of T-cell counts and diversity one year after transplant was newly produced T cells. Some patients' high day-60 TCRbeta diversity was attributed to recipient cells surviving conditioning.

TCRbeta library preparation incorporated unique molecular identifiers. MiXCR was run by TCRdb on the PCR reads, yielding one entry per CDR3 protein. The sample shows 250,000 or so distinct CDR3 sequences, around 25% of them seen only once. V lost 0 bases, J lost 4 bases, and 9 bases lay in between. Germline values: CDR1 SGHTA, CDR2 FQGNSA. The CDR3 sequence is 14 residues long. The TCR originated in a female patient between 2 and 10 years old who had a stem cell transplant for congenital amegakaryocytic thrombocytopenia, so the T cells may come from the graft donor. This rearrangement joins TRBV7-2 to TRBJ1-2; a possible D gene is TRBD1 (5 bases). The sequenced sample was PBMCs, mostly from graft donor cells, obtained 360 days after TCRalphabeta/CD19-depleted stem cell transplant. This CDR3 is CASSLARGSYGYTF. In DNA form, the CDR3 reads TGTGCCAGCAGCTTAGCGCGGGGGAGCTATGGCTACACCTTC.